The TCR beta chain under discussion was sequenced for a study of CD4 T cells in relation to SARS-CoV-2 and coronaviruses. About the study: No peptide or an HIV-1 Nef peptide pool served as negative control.

This clone showed up just a few times. Its antigen remains unknown. CDR1 ENHRY and CDR2 SYGVKD come from the germline V gene. V was pared by 3 bases and J by 4 bases, with 9 bases between. CDR3 length equals 13 residues. Unexposed donor CD4+ T cells date from about 2010-2018, before the COVID-19 pandemic. The cells were cultured for about ten days before CD4+ T cells were isolated. As cell numbers allowed, unexposed-donor CD4+ T cells faced SARS-CoV-2 S/N and four cold-coronavirus spikes. TCRdb keeps only in-frame clones here, not all; method: immunoSEQ multiplex PCR. Of more than 15,000 clones detected, 70% to 85% appear once; the ten largest clones hold approximately 20%.

This chain links TRBV10-3 with TRBJ1-1; D unclear. This clonotype was obtained from a human donor in good health. The sequencing sample was made of CD4+ T cells from PBMCs, cultured in vitro. The CDR3 nucleotides read TGTGCCATCAGTGAAGGGATGGGCACTGAAGCTTTCTTT. This sequence encodes CAISEGMGTEAFF.